This paragraph reports one TCR beta chain. The target antigen is unknown. For the second PCR, which ran for about 7 to 11 cycles, a sample-barcoded 5' primer and a J-beta primer mix were used. TCRdb recomputed calls from the 5' RACE reads with MiXCR, one row per CDR3 protein. The repertoire holds about 1.5 million distinct CDR3 sequences, with approximately 39% as singletons. The data are from a study of blood T cells in healthy people across ages. Across the study: Capturing about one barcoded beta molecule per two T cells was achieved by template switching.

Ten milliliters of peripheral blood were drawn from each donor into EDTA-treated tubes. Each sample used at least 6 million PBMCs. This CDR3 has 13 residues. Germline V gene sequence: CDR1 SNHLY, CDR2 FYNNEI. Findings and caveats of the study: Getting older went along with TCR beta diversity per million T cells dropping roughly linearly.

The chain joins TRBV2 to TRBJ2-4; TRBD2 is a possible D gene (5 bases). The DNA end favors TRBJ2-7, so the J call may be wrong. The specimen sequenced was blood. The receptor comes from a woman under 30 in good health. CDR3 region: CASSGGNPFEQYF. In DNA form, the CDR3 reads TGTGCCAGCAGTGGAGGGAACCCCTTCGAGCAGTACTTC.